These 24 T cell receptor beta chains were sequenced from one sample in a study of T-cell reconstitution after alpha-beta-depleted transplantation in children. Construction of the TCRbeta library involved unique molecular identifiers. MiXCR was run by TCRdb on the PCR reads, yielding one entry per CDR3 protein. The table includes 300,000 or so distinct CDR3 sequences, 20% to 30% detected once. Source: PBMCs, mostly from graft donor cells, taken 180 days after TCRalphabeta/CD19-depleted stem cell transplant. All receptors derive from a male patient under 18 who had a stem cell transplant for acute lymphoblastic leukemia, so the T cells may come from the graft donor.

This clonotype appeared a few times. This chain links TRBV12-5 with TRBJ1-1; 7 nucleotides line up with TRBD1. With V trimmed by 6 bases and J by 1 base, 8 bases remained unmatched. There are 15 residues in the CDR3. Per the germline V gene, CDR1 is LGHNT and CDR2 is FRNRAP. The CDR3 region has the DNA TGTGCTAGTGGCTCAGGGGGTTTAGGGAACACTGAAGCTTTCTTT. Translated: CASGSGGLGNTEAFF.

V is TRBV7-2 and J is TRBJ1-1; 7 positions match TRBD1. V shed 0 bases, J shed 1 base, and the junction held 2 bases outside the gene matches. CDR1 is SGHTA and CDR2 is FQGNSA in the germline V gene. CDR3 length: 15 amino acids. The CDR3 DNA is TGTGCCAGCAGCTTAGCAGGGACAGCGAACACTGAAGCTTTCTTT. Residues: CASSLAGTANTEAFF.

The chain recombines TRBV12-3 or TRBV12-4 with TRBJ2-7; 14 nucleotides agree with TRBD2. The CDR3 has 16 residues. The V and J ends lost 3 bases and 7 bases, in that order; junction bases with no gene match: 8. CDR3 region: CASSFSGTSGREEQYF. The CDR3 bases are TGTGCCAGCAGTTTTTCCGGGACTAGCGGGAGAGAAGAGCAGTACTTC.

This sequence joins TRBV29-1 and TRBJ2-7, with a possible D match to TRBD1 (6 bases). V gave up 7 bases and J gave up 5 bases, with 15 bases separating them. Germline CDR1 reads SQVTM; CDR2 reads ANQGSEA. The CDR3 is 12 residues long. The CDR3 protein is CSAGNRADEQYF. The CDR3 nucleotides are TGCAGCGCAGGCAACAGGGCGGACGAGCAGTACTTC.

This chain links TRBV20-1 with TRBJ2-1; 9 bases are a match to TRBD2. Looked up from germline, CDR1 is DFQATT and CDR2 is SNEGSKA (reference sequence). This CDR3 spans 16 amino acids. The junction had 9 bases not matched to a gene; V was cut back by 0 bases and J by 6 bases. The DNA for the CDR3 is TGCAGTGCTAGAGAGACCTGGCGGGGGGGCCCCAATGAGCAGTTCTTC. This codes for CSARETWRGGPNEQFF.

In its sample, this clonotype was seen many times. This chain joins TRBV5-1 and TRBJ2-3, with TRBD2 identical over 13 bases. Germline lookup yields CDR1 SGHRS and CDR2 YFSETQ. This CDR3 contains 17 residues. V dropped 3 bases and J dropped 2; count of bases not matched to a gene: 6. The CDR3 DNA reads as TGCGCCAGCAGCTGGACTAGCGGGAGTTTTGCCACAGATACGCAGTATTTT. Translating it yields CASSWTSGSFATDTQYF.

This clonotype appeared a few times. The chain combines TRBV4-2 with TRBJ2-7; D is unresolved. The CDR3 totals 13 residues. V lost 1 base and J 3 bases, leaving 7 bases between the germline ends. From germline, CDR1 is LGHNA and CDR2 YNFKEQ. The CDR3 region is CASSQGKGYEQYF. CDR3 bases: TGTGCCAGCAGCCAAGGAAAAGGCTACGAGCAGTACTTC.

This chain's CDR3 is CASSYQGHEQFF. The CDR3, as DNA: TGTGCCAGCAGCTACCAGGGGCATGAGCAGTTCTTC. The chain employs TRBV6-5 and TRBJ2-1; a possible D gene is TRBD1 (6 bases). V dropped 6 bases and J dropped 8 bases, with 11 bases sitting between them. The CDR3 sequence is 12 residues long. Germline-derived CDR1 and CDR2 are MNHEY and SVGAGI.

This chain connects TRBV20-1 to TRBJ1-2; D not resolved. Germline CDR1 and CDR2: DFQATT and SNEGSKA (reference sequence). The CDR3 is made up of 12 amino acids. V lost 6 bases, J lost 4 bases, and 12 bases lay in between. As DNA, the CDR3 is TGCAGTGCAATCCCGGATCCCTATGGCTACACCTTC. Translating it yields CSAIPDPYGYTF.

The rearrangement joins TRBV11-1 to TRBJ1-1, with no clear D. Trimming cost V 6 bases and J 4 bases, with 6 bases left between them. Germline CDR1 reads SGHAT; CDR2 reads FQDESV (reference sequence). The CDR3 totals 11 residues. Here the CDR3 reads CASRPLTEAFF. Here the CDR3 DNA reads TGTGCCAGCAGACCCCTCACTGAAGCTTTCTTT. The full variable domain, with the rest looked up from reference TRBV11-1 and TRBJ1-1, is EAEVAQSPRYKITEKSQAVAFWCDPISGHATLYWYRQILGQGPELLVQFQDESVVDDSQLPKDRFSAERLKGVDSTLKIQPAELGDSAMYLCASRPLTEAFFGQGTRLTVV.

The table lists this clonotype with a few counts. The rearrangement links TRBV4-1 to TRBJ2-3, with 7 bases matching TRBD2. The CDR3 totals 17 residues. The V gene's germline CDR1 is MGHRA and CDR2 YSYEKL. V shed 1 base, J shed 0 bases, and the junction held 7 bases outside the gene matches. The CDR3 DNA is TGCGCCAGCAGCCAAGTTCAAGCTAGCGGTAGCACAGATACGCAGTATTTT. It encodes CASSQVQASGSTDTQYF.

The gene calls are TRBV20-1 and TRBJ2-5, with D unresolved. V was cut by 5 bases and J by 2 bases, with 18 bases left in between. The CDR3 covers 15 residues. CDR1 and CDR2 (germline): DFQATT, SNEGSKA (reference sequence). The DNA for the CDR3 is TGCAGTGCTGAGGCCCGCTATGTTGGGCAAGAGACCCAGTACTTC. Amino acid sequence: CSAEARYVGQETQYF.

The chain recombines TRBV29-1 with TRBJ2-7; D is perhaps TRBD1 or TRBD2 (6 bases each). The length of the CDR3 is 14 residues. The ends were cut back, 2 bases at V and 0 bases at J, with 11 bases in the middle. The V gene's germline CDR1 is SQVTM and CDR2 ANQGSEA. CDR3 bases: TGCAGCGTTGAACGGCGGGACAACTCCTACGAGCAGTACTTC. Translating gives CSVERRDNSYEQYF.

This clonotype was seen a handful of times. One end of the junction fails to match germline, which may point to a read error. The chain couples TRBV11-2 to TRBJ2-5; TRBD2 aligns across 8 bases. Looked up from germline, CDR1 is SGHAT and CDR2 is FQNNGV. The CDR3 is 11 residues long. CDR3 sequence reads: CASSLNSGSSF. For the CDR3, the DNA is TGTGCCAGCAGCTTAAACAGCGGGAGTTCCTTC.

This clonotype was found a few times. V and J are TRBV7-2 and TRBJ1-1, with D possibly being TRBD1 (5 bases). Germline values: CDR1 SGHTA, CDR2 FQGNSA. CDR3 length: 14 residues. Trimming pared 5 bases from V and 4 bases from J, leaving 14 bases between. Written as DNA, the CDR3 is TGTGCCAGCAGCGAACAGGTTCGAGGCACTGAAGCTTTCTTT. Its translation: CASSEQVRGTEAFF.

CDR3 nucleotide sequence: TGTGCCAGCAGCCCGGACGCGCTTTATGGCTACACCTTC. It encodes CASSPDALYGYTF. This chain uses TRBV7-9 with TRBJ1-2; no clear D. The germline V gene encodes CDR1 SEHNR and CDR2 FQNEAQ (reference sequence). Trimming removed 5 bases at V and 5 bases at J, with 12 bases between. CDR3 length equals 13 residues.

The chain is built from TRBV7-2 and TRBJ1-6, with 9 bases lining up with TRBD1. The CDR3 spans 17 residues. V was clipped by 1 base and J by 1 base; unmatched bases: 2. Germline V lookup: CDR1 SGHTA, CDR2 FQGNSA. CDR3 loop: CASSLVTGGSYNSPLHF. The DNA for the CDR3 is TGTGCCAGCAGCTTAGTGACAGGGGGATCCTATAATTCACCCCTCCACTTT.

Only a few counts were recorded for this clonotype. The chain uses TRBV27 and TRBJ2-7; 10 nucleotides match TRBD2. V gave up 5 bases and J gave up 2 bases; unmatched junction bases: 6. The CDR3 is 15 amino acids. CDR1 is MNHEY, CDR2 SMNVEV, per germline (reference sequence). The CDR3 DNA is TGTGCCAGCAGTCGACGGACTAGCGGCCCCTACGAGCAGTACTTC. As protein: CASSRRTSGPYEQYF.

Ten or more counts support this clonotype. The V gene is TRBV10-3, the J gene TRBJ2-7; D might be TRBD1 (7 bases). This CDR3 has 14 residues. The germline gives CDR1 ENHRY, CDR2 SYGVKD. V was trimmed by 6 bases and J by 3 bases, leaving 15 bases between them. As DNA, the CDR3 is TGTGCCATCAGCATGCGGGACAGTGACTACGAGCAGTACTTC. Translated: CAISMRDSDYEQYF.

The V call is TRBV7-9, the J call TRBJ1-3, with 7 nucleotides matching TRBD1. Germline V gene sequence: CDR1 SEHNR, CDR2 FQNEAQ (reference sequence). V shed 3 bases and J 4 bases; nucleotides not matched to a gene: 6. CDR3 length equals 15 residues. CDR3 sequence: CASSLSRGSGNTIYF. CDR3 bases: TGTGCCAGCAGCTTGAGCAGGGGGTCGGGAAACACCATATATTTT.

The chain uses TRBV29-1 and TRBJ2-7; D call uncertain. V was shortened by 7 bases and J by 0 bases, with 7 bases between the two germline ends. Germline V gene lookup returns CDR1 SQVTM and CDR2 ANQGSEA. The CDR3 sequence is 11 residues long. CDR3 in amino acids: CSAQSSYEQYF. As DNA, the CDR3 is TGCAGCGCACAGTCCTCCTACGAGCAGTACTTC.

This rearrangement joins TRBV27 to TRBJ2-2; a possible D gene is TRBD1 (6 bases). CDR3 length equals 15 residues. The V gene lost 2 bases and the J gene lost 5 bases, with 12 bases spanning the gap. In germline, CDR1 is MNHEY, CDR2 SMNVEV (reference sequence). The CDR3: CASSLTGMRTGELFF. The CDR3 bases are TGTGCCAGCAGTTTAACAGGGATGAGGACCGGGGAGCTGTTTTTT.

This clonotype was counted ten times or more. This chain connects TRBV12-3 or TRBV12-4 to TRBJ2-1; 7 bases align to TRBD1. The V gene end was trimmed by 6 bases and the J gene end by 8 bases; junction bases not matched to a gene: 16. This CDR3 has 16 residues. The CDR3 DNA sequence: TGTGCCAGCAGCTTTGGGGGAAGGGGGCGCCGGGATGAGCAGTTCTTC. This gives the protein CASSFGGRGRRDEQFF.

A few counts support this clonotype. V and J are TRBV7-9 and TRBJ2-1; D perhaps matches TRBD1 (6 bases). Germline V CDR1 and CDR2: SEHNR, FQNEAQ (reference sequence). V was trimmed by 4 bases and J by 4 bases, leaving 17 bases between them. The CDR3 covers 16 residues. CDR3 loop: CASSSPTGYGYNEQFF. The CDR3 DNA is TGTGCCAGCAGCTCCCCCACAGGGTATGGATACAATGAGCAGTTCTTC.